This is a list of T cell receptor beta chains from one sample in a study of T-cell reconstitution after alpha-beta-depleted transplantation in children. Via MiXCR, TCRdb re-called the PCR reads, giving one row per CDR3 protein. This table holds about 420,000 distinct CDR3 sequences, 15% to 20% found once. The specimen was PBMCs, mostly from graft donor cells, collected 360 days after TCRalphabeta/CD19-depleted stem cell transplant. These receptor sequences come from a boy under two years old who had a stem cell transplant for Wiskott-Aldrich syndrome, so the T cells may come from the graft donor. The CDR3 runs from the conserved cysteine through the conserved F or W. The D gene is left open where the match is weak. Size is stated for part of the rows, as once, few or many counts, or as a class when the clone is expanded.

TRBJ2-7,NA,TRBV5-1,NA,TGCGCCAGCAGCTTACACCCGGGAGAGGCCTTGCCCTACGAGCAGTACTTC,CASSLHPGEALPYEQYF
TRBJ2-2,NA,TRBV29-1,NA,TGCAGCGTTGGGGTGGGGGTGTCGTCTGGGGAGCTGTTTTTT,CSVGVGVSSGELFF
TRBJ2-3,TRBD1,TRBV5-1,few,TGCGCCAGCTGCAACCTAGACAGGGATGATTCAGATACGCAGTATTTT,CASCNLDRDDSDTQYF
TRBJ2-7,TRBD2,TRBV7-9,NA,TGTGCCAGCAGCACCTGGACTAGCGGGAGGGCCGTGGGCGAGCAGTACTTC,CASSTWTSGRAVGEQYF
TRBJ2-7,TRBD2,TRBV12-3/TRBV12-4,few,TGTGCCAGCAGTACTAGCGGGAGCGTTACCTACGAGCAGTACTTC,CASSTSGSVTYEQYF
TRBJ2-3,NA,TRBV5-1,NA,TGCGCCAGCAGCTTGGAGGCCCTCGGGACCCACGCAGGAACAGATACGCAGTATTTT,CASSLEALGTHAGTDTQYF
TRBJ2-7,NA,TRBV6-1,NA,TGTGCCAGCAGTAGGACGGCCGATTCCTTCTACGAGCAGTACTTC,CASSRTADSFYEQYF
TRBJ2-7,NA,TRBV20-1,many,TGCAGTGCTTTACAGGGATACGAGCAGTACTTC,CSALQGYEQYF
TRBJ2-5,TRBD1,TRBV3-1,NA,TGTGCCAGCAGCCAAGAGTTGGGACAGGGAGAGACCCAGTACTTC,CASSQELGQGETQYF
TRBJ2-1,TRBD1,TRBV5-1,NA,TGCGCCAGCAGCCAACTCGGGACAGGGTCCTACAATGAGCAGTTCTTC,CASSQLGTGSYNEQFF
TRBJ2-7,NA,TRBV5-1,few,TGCGCCAGCAGCTTGGCAGAGGAGGTCTCCTACGAGCAGTACTTC,CASSLAEEVSYEQYF
TRBJ2-7,NA,TRBV2,few,TGTGCCAGCAGTGAATTCCACGAGCAGTACTTC,CASSEFHEQYF
TRBJ2-1,TRBD2,TRBV6-2/TRBV6-3,few,TGTGCCAGCAGACACCACCCACTAGCGGGAGGGGGGAATGAGCAGTTCTTC,CASRHHPLAGGGNEQFF
TRBJ2-6,TRBD1,TRBV10-1,NA,TGCGCCAGCAGTGAGTCGAAACTGACCGGGACAGGGGCCGGGGCCAACGTCCTGACTTTC,CASSESKLTGTGAGANVLTF
TRBJ2-3,NA,TRBV5-1,few,TGCGCCAGCAGCTTGGGGGTAAGAACGAGAGATACGCAGTATTTT,CASSLGVRTRDTQYF
TRBJ2-3,NA,TRBV12-3/TRBV12-4,many,TGTGCCAGCAGTTTGACTAGCACAGATACGCAGTATTTT,CASSLTSTDTQYF
TRBJ2-1,TRBD2,TRBV13,NA,TGTGCCAGCAGCTTTCTAGCGGGAGGGAGCAATGAGCAGTTCTTC,CASSFLAGGSNEQFF
TRBJ2-5,NA,TRBV4-2,NA,TGTGCCAGCAGCCAGCGGGGAAGCGAGACCCAGTACTTC,CASSQRGSETQYF
TRBJ2-1,TRBD2,TRBV12-3/TRBV12-4,NA,TGTGCCAGCAGCGGGAGCGGGATAGAGGACAATGAGCAGTTCTTC,CASSGSGIEDNEQFF
TRBJ2-7,NA,TRBV5-1,NA,TGCGCCAGCAGCTTGGCAGGGACCCGCTCCTACGAGCAGTACTTC,CASSLAGTRSYEQYF
TRBJ2-2,TRBD2,TRBV12-3/TRBV12-4,NA,TGTGCCAGCAGTTTTTGGCTAGCGGGACCCGGGGAGCTGTTTTTT,CASSFWLAGPGELFF
TRBJ2-1,NA,TRBV24-1,NA,TGTGCCACCCGGGATTCTCGGCGGAATGAGCAGTTCTTC,CATRDSRRNEQFF
TRBJ2-3,NA,TRBV5-1,many,TGCGCCAGCAGTGGTCGGACAGGCACAGATACGCAGTATTTT,CASSGRTGTDTQYF
TRBJ2-1,NA,TRBV7-9,NA,TGTGCCAGCAGCTTCCTCTCCGGGACCCCCGGCAATGAGCAGTTCTTC,CASSFLSGTPGNEQFF
TRBJ2-1,TRBD2,TRBV5-1,NA,TGCGCCAGCAGCTTGTCATGGACTAGCGGGGGGCAAAATGAGCAGTTCTTC,CASSLSWTSGGQNEQFF
TRBJ1-4,NA,TRBV2,NA,TGTGCCAGGAGCTCGTCCAGTAATGAAAAACTGTTTTTT,CARSSSSNEKLFF
TRBJ1-1,NA,TRBV4-1,few,TGCGCCAGCAGCCCAATTGGGGGCACTGAAGCTTTCTTT,CASSPIGGTEAFF
TRBJ2-7,TRBD2,TRBV20-1,NA,TGCAGTGCTAGAGGGCAGGGAAGGACTAGAGAGCAGTACTTC,CSARGQGRTREQYF
TRBJ2-1,NA,TRBV2,many,TGTGCCAGCAGCGGGGACGTACTAGGCTCCTACAATGAGCAGTTCTTC,CASSGDVLGSYNEQFF
TRBJ2-6,NA,TRBV5-1,NA,TGCGCCAGCAGCTTCGGGACACACAGCTCTGGGGCCAACGTCCTGACTTTC,CASSFGTHSSGANVLTF
TRBJ2-3,NA,TRBV12-3/TRBV12-4,NA,TGTGCCAGCAGTTTCCGACTAGAAATGCTAGATACGCAGTATTTT,CASSFRLEMLDTQYF
TRBJ2-2,TRBD1,TRBV10-3,many,TGTGCCATCAGTGAACCCCCCGGACAGGTCGAGGTTGGGGTTGCCGGGGAGCTGTTTTTT,CAISEPPGQVEVGVAGELFF
TRBJ2-3,NA,TRBV27,few,TGTGCCAGCAGTTGGGGGACAAGAAACACAGATACGCAGTATTTT,CASSWGTRNTDTQYF
TRBJ1-6,NA,TRBV28,NA,TGTGCCAGCAGACGACAGACGAATTCACCCCTCCACTTT,CASRRQTNSPLHF
TRBJ2-7,NA,TRBV25-1,many,TGTGCCAGCAGTGAGGCAGGGGCCTACGAGCAGTACTTC,CASSEAGAYEQYF
TRBJ2-1,NA,TRBV20-1,few,TGCAGTGCTAGACCGGCTTTACCGGGCTCCTACAATGAGCAGTTCTTC,CSARPALPGSYNEQFF
TRBJ2-5,NA,TRBV5-1,NA,TGCGCCAGCAGCTTGGCCATAAGGGAAGAGACCCAGTACTTC,CASSLAIREETQYF
TRBJ2-1,NA,TRBV3-1,NA,TGTGCCAGCAGCCAAGCCGCTGCGGGATCCGAGCAGTTCTTC,CASSQAAAGSEQFF
TRBJ2-1,TRBD2,TRBV7-9,NA,TGTGCCAGCAGCTTAAAAGCGGGGGTTAACAATGAGCAGTTCTTC,CASSLKAGVNNEQFF
TRBJ2-7,NA,TRBV7-2,NA,TGTGCCAGCAGTGGGGGAAACTTTTACGAGCAGTACTTC,CASSGGNFYEQYF
TRBJ2-1,TRBD2,TRBV7-2,few,TGTGCCAGCAGCTTACCGCGGGGACTAGCGGGAGGGCCGGTGTATGAGCAGTTCTTC,CASSLPRGLAGGPVYEQFF
TRBJ2-2,TRBD2,TRBV4-1,few,TGCGCCAGCAGCATTCGGACTAGCGGGGGGCTCACCGGGGAGCTGTTTTTT,CASSIRTSGGLTGELFF
TRBJ2-7,NA,TRBV6-5,NA,TGTGCCAGCAGTTACAACTCTATTTCCTACGAGCAGTACTTC,CASSYNSISYEQYF
TRBJ1-1,NA,TRBV19,NA,TGTGCCAGTCACCGAAGGGAGAACACTGAAGCTTTCTTT,CASHRRENTEAFF
TRBJ2-2,TRBD2,TRBV6-5,NA,TGTGCCAGCAGTTACCGGGCGGGAGGTATCGGGGAGCTGTTTTTT,CASSYRAGGIGELFF